This TCR beta chain is from a study of blood T cells in healthy people across ages. CDR1 is DFQATT and CDR2 is SNEGSKA in the germline V gene (reference sequence). The CDR3 covers 15 residues. Trimming took off 0 bases at V and 4 bases at J, with 16 bases between the two ends. It was with a sample-barcoded 5' primer and a J-beta primer mix that a second PCR of about 6 to 12 cycles was run. Tagging of each cDNA molecule was performed by a template-switch adaptor with 12 random nucleotides. TCRdb re-analysed the 5' RACE reads in MiXCR, keeping a single row per CDR3 protein. This table holds 890,000 or so distinct CDR3 sequences, approximately 59% found once.

The chain is built from TRBV20-1 and TRBJ2-7; possible D gene TRBD1, 5 bases. Sequencing was performed on blood. This TCR was sampled from a man aged 30 to 45 in good health. The DNA for the CDR3 is TGCAGTGCTAGAGAGGGAAGACAGTCCTGGTACGAGCAGTACTTC. Protein sequence: CSAREGRQSWYEQYF.